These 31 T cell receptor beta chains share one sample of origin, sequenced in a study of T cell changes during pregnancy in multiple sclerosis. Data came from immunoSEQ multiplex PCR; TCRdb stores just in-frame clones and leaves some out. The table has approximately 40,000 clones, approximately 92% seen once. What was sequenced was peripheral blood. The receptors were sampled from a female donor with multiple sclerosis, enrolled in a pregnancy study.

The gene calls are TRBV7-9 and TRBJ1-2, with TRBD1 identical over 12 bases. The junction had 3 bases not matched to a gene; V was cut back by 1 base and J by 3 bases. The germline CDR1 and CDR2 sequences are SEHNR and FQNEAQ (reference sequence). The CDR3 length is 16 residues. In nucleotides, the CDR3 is TGTGCCAGCAGCTTAGACGGGACAGGGGGCGACTATGGCTACACCTTC. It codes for CASSLDGTGGDYGYTF.

The DNA of the CDR3 is TGTGCCAGCGGATCTAGTTTGTGGACCCAGTACTTC. Protein: CASGSSLWTQYF. The chain couples TRBV28 to TRBJ2-5; D ambiguous. The germline V gene has CDR1 MDHEN and CDR2 SYDVKM. V was pared by 8 bases and J by 7 bases, with 14 bases between. This CDR3 region has 12 residues.

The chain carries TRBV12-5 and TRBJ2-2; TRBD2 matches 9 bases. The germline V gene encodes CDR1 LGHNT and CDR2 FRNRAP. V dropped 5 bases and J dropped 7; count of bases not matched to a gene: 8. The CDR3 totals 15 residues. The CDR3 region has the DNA TGTGCTAGTGGTGGCGGGACTAGCAAGGGCGGGGAGCTGTTTTTT. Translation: CASGGGTSKGGELFF.

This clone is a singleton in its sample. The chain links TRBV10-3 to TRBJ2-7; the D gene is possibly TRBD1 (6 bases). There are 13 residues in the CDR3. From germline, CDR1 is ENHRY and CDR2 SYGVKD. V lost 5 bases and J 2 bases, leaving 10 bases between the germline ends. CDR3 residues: CAISQTGTYEQYF. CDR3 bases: TGTGCCATCAGTCAGACAGGCACCTACGAGCAGTACTTC.

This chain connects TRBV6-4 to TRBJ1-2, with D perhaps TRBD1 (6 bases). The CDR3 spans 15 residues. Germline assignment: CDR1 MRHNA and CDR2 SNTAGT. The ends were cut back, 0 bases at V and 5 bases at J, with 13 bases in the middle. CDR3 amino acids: CASSDSAGVKYGYTF. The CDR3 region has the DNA TGTGCCAGCAGTGACTCGGCAGGGGTGAAATATGGCTACACCTTC.

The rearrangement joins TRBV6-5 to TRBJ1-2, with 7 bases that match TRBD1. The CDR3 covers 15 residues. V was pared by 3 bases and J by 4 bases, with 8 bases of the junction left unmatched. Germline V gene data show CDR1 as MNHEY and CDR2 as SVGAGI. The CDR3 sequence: CASSYISTGSYGYTF. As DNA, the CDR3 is TGTGCCAGCAGTTATATTTCGACAGGGAGCTATGGCTACACCTTC.

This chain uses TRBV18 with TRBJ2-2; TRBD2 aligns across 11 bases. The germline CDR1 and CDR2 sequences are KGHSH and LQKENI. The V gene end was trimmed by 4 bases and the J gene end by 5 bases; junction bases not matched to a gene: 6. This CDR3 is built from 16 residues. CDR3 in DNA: TGTGCCAGCTCACAACTAGCGGGAGACGGTACCGGGGAGCTGTTTTTT. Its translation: CASSQLAGDGTGELFF.

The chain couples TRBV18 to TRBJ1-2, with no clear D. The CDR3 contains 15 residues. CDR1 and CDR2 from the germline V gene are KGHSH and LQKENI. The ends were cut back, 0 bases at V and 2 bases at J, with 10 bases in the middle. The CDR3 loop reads CASSPPYTMNYGYTF. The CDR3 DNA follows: TGTGCCAGCTCACCACCATACACAATGAACTATGGCTACACCTTC.

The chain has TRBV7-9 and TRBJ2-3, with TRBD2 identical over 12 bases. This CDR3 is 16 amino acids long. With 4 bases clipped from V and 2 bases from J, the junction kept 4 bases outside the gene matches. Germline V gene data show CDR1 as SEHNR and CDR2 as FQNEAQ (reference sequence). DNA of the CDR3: TGTGCCAGCAGCTCGACTAGCGGGAGTGTCACAGATACGCAGTATTTT. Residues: CASSSTSGSVTDTQYF.

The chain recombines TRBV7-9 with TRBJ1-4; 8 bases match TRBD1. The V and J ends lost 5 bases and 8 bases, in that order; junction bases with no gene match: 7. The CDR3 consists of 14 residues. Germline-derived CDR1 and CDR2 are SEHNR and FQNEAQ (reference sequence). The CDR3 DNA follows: TGTGCCAGCAGCCTCGGACAGGGACGGGAAAAACTGTTTTTT. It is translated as CASSLGQGREKLFF.

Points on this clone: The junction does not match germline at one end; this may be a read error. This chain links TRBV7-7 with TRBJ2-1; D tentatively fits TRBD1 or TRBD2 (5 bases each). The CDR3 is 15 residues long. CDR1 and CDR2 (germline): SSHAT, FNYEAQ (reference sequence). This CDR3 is CASSSTGTPYNEQFF. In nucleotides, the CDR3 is TGTGCTAGCAGCTCGACCGGGACGCCTTACAATGAGCAGTTCTTC. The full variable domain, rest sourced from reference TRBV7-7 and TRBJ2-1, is GAGVSQSPRYKVTKRGQDVTLRCDPISSHATLYWYQQALGQGPEFLTYFNYEAQPDKSGLPSDRFSAERPEGSISTLTIQRTEQRDSAMYRCASSSTGTPYNEQFFGPGTRLTVL.

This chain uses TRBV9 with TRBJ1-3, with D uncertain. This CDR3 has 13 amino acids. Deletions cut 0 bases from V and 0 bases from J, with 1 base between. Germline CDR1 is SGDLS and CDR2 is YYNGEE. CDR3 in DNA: TGTGCCAGCAGCGTAGGCTCTGGAAACACCATATATTTT. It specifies CASSVGSGNTIYF.

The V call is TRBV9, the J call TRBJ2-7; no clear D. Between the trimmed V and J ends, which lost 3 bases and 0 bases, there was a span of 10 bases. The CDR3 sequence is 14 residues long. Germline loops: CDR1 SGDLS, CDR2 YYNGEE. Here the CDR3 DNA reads TGTGCCAGCAGCGCCGCCGGAAGCTCCTACGAGCAGTACTTC. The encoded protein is CASSAAGSSYEQYF.

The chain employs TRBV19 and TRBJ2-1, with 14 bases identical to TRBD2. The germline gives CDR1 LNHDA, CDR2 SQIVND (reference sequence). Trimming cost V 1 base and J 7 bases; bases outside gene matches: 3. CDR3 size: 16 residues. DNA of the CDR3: TGTGCCAGTAGTATAGGGAGACTAGCGGGAGGGAATGAGCAGTTCTTC. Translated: CASSIGRLAGGNEQFF. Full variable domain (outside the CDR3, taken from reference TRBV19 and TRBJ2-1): DGGITQSPKYLFRKEGQNVTLSCEQNLNHDAMYWYRQDPGQGLRLIYYSQIVNDFQKGDIAEGYSVSREKKESFPLTVTSAQKNPTAFYLCASSIGRLAGGNEQFFGPGTRLTVL.

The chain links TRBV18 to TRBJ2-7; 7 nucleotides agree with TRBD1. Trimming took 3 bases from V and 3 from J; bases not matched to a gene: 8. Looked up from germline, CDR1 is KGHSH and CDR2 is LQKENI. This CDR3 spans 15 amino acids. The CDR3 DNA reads TGTGCCAGCTCACCGACCGGGACAGCACACTACGAGCAGTACTTC. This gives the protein CASSPTGTAHYEQYF.

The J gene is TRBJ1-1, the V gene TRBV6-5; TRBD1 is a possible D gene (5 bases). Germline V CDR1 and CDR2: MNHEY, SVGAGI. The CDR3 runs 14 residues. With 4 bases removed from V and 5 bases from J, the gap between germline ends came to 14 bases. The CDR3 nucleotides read TGTGCCAGCAGTTCAACTCAGGGTAGGACTGAAGCTTTCTTT. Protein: CASSSTQGRTEAFF.

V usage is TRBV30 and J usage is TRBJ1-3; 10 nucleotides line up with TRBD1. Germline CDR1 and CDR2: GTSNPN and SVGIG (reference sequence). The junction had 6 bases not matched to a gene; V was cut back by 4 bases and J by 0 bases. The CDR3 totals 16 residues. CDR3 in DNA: TGTGCCTGGACCCGCTGGACAGGGGGCTCTGGAAACACCATATATTTT. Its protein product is CAWTRWTGGSGNTIYF.

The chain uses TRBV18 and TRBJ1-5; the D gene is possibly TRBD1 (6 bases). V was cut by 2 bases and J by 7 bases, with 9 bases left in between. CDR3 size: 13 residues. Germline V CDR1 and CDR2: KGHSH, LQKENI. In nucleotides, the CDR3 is TGTGCCAGCTCACCAGGAGGGGGGCAGCCCCAGCATTTT. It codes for CASSPGGGQPQHF.

The CDR3 protein is CASSFSPPDTQYF. The CDR3 nucleotides are TGTGCCAGCAGTTTTAGCCCTCCAGATACGCAGTATTTT. The gene calls are TRBV27 and TRBJ2-3, with no clear D. CDR1 is MNHEY, CDR2 SMNVEV, per germline (reference sequence). The CDR3 covers 13 residues. The germline V and J ends were trimmed by 3 bases and 4 bases, with 8 bases remaining between them.

The CDR3 DNA is TGTGCCAGCAGTATTGGGGACAGGACATACAATGAGCAGTTCTTC. Translation gives CASSIGDRTYNEQFF. This sequence joins TRBV28 and TRBJ2-1, with TRBD1 matching over 8 bases. Germline lookup yields CDR1 MDHEN and CDR2 SYDVKM. This CDR3 contains 15 residues. V lost 5 bases, J lost 4 bases, and 7 bases stayed unmatched.

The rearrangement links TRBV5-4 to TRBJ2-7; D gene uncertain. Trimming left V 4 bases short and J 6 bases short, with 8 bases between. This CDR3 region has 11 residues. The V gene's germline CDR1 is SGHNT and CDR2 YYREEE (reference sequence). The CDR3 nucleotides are TGTGCCAGCAGCCACTCGGGCGAGCAGTACTTC. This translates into CASSHSGEQYF.

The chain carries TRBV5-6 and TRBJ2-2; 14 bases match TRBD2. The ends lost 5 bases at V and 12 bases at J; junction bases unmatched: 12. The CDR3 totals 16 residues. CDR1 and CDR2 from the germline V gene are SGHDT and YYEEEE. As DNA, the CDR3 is TGTGCCAGCAGATATCGCGGGACTAGCGGGAGAGGGAAGCTGTTTTTT. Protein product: CASRYRGTSGRGKLFF.

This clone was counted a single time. The chain's CDR3 is CASSVETGSYEQYF. The CDR3 DNA is TGCGCCAGCAGCGTAGAGACAGGGAGCTACGAGCAGTACTTC. This chain links TRBV5-1 with TRBJ2-7; 7 bases map to TRBD1. The CDR3 consists of 14 residues. Germline CDR1 reads SGHRS; CDR2 reads YFSETQ. The V and J ends lost 4 bases and 3 bases, in that order; junction bases with no gene match: 7.

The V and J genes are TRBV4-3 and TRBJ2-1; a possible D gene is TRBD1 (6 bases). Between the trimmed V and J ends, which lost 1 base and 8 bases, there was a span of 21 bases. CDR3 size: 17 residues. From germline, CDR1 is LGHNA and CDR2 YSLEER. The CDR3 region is CASSQGSSGQPTDEQFF. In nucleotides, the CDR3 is TGCGCCAGCAGCCAAGGATCGTCGGGACAACCAACGGATGAGCAGTTCTTC.

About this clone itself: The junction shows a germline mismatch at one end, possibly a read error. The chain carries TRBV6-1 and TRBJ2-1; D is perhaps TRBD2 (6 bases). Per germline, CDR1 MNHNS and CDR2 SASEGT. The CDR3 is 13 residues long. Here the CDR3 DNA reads TGTGCCAGCACTGAAGCCGGGGGTCCCGTACAGTTCTTC. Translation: CASTEAGGPVQFF.

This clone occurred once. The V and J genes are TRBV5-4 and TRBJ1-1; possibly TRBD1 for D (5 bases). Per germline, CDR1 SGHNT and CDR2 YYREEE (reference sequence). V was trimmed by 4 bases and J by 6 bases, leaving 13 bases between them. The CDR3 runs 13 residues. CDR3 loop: CASSGGTAPEAFF. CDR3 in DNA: TGTGCCAGCAGCGGGGGTACGGCCCCTGAAGCTTTCTTT.

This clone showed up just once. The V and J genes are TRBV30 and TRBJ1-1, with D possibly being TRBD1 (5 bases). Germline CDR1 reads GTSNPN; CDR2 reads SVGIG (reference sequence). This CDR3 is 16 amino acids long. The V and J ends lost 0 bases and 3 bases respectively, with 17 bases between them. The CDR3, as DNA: TGTGCCTGGAGTGTAAAGAGGAGGGGATGGGACACTGAAGCTTTCTTT. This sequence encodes CAWSVKRRGWDTEAFF.

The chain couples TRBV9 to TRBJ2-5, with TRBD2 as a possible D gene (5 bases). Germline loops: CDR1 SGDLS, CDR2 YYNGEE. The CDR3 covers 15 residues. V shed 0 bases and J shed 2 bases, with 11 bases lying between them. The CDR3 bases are TGTGCCAGCAGCGTAGCTTCTAGCCCACAAGAGACCCAGTACTTC. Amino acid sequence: CASSVASSPQETQYF.

The CDR3 reads CASSKLLAGGLSDTQYF. The CDR3 nucleotides are TGTGCCAGCAGCAAACTCCTAGCGGGAGGTCTTTCCGATACGCAGTATTTT. The chain uses TRBV13 and TRBJ2-3; 11 positions agree with TRBD2. This CDR3 contains 17 residues. V was pared by 5 bases and J by 6 bases, with 13 bases of the junction left unmatched. Germline-derived CDR1 and CDR2 are PRHDT and FYEKMQ (reference sequence).

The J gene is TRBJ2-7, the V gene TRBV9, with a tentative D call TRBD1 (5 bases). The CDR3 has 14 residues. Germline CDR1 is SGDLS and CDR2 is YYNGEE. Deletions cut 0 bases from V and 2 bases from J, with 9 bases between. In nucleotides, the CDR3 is TGTGCCAGCAGCGTAGATGACAGTCCCTACGAGCAGTACTTC. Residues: CASSVDDSPYEQYF.

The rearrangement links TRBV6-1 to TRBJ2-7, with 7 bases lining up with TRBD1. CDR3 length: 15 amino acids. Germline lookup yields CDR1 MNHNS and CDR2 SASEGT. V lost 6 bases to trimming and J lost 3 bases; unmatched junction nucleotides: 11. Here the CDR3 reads CASRTAGGRHYEQYF. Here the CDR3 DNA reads TGTGCCAGCAGGACTGCAGGGGGTAGGCACTACGAGCAGTACTTC.